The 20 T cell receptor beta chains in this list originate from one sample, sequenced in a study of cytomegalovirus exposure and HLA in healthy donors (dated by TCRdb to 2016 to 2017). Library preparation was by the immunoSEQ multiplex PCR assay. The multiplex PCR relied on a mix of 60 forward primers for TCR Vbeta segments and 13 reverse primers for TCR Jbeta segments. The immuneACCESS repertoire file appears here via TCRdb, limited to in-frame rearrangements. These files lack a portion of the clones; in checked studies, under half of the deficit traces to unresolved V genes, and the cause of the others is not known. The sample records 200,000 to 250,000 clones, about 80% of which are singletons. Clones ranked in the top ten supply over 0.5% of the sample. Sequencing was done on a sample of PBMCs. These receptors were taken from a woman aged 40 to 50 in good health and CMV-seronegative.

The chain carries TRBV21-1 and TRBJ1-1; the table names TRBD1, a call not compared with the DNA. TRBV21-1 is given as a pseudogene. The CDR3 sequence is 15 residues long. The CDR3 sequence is CASSKEDSPNTEAFF. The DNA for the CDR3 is TGTGCCAGCAGCAAAGAGGACAGCCCGAACACTGAAGCTTTCTTT.

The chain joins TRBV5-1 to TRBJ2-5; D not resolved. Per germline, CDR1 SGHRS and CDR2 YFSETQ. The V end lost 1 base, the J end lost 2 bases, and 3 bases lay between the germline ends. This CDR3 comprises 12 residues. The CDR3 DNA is TGCGCCAGCAGCTTGCGGCAAGAGACCCAGTACTTC. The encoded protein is CASSLRQETQYF.

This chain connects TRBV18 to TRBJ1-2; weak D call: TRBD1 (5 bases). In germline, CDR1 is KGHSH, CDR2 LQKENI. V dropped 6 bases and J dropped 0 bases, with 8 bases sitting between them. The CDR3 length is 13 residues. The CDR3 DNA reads TGTGCCAGCTCTCGGGGGTCTAACTATGGCTACACCTTC. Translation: CASSRGSNYGYTF.

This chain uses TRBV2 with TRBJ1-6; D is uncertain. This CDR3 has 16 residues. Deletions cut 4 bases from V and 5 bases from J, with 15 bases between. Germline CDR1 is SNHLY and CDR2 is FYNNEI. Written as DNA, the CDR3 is TGTGCCAGCAGTGTTGACCTCCCGGGGAATAATTCACCCCTCCACTTT. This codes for CASSVDLPGNNSPLHF. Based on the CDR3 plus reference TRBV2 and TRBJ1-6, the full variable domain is EPEVTQTPSHQVTQMGQEVILRCVPISNHLYFYWYRQILGQKVEFLVSFYNNEISEKSEIFDDQFSVERPDGSNFTLKIRSTKLEDSAMYFCASSVDLPGNNSPLHFGNGTRLTVT.

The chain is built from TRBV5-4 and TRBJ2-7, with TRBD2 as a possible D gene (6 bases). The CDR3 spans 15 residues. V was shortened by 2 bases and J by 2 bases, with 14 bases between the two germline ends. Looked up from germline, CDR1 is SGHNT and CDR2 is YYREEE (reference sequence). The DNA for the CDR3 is TGTGCCAGCAGCTTAACTAGCACTGGAACCTACGAGCAGTACTTC. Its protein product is CASSLTSTGTYEQYF.

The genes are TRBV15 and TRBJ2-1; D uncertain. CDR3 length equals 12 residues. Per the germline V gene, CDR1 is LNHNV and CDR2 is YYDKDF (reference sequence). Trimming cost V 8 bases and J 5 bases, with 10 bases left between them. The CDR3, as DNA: TGTGCCACCGCTACAGAGAACAATGAGCAGTTCTTC. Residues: CATATENNEQFF.

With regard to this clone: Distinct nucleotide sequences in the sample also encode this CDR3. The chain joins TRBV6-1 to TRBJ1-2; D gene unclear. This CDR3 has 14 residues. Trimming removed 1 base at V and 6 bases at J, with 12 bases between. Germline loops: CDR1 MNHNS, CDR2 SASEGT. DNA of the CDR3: TGTGCCAGCAGTGAAGTAGGAGGCCAGGATGGCTACACCTTC. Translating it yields CASSEVGGQDGYTF.

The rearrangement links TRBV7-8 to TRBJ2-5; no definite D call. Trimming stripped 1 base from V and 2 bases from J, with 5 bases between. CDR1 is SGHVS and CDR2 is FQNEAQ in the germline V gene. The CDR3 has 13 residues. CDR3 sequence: CASSLVQQETQYF. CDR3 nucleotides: TGTGCCAGCAGCTTAGTTCAGCAAGAGACCCAGTACTTC.

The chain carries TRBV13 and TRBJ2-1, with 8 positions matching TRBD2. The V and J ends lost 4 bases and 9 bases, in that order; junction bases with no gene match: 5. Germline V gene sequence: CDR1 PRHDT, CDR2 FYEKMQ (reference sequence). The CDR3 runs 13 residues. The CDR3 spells CASSSGGGAEQFF. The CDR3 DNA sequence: TGTGCCAGCAGCTCCGGGGGGGGAGCTGAGCAGTTCTTC.

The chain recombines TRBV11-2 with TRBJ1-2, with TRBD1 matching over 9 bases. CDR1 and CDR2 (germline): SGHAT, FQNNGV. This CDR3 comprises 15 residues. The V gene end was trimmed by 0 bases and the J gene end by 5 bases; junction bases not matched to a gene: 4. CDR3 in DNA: TGTGCCAGCAGCTTAGAGGGACAGGGTTCATATGGCTACACCTTC. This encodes CASSLEGQGSYGYTF.

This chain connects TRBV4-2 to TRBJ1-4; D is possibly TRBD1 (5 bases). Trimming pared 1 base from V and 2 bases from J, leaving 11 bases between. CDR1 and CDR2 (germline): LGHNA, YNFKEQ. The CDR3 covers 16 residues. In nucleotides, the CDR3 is TGTGCCAGCAGCCAAGTGGGGGGGGAGACTAATGAAAAACTGTTTTTT. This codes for CASSQVGGETNEKLFF.

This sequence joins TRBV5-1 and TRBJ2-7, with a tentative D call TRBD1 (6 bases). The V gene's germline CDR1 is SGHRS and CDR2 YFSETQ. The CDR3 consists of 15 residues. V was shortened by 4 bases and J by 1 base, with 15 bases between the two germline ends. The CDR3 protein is CASSQTAQGSYEQYF. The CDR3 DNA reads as TGCGCCAGCAGCCAAACGGCACAGGGATCCTACGAGCAGTACTTC.

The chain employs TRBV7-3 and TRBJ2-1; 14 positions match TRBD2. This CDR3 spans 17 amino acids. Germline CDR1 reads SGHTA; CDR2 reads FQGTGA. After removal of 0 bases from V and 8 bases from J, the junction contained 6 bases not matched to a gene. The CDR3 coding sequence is TGTGCCAGCAGCTTAACGGGACTAGCGGGGGTTGGGGATGAGCAGTTCTTC. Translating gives CASSLTGLAGVGDEQFF.

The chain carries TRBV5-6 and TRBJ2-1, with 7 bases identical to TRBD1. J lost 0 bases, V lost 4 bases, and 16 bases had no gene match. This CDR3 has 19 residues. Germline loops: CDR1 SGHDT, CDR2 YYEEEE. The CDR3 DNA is TGTGCCAGCAGCCCGACACGCTTAGGAGACAGGGACTCCTACAATGAGCAGTTCTTC. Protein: CASSPTRLGDRDSYNEQFF.

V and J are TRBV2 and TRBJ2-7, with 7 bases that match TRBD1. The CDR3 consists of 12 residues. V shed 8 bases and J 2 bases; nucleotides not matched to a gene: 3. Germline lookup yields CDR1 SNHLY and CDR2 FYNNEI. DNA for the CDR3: TGTGCCAGCCAGGGGACAGCCTACGAGCAGTACTTC. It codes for CASQGTAYEQYF.

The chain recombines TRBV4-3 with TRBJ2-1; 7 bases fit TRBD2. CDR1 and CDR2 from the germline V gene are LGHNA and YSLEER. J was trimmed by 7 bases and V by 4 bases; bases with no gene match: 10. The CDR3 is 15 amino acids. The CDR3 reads CASSPQSGVPNEQFF. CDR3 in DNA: TGCGCCAGCAGCCCCCAAAGCGGGGTCCCAAATGAGCAGTTCTTC.

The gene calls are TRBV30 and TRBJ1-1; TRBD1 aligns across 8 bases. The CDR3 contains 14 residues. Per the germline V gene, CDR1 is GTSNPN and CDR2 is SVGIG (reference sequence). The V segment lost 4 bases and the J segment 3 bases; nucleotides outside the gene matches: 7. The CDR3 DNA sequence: TGTGCCTGGACCAAGAAACAGGGGGACACTGAAGCTTTCTTT. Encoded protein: CAWTKKQGDTEAFF. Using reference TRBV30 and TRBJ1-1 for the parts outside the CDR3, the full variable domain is SQTIHQWPATLVQPVGSPLSLECTVEGTSNPNLYWYRQAAGRGLQLLFYSVGIGQISSEVPQNLSASRPQDRQFILSSKKLLLSDSGFYLCAWTKKQGDTEAFFGQGTRLTVV.

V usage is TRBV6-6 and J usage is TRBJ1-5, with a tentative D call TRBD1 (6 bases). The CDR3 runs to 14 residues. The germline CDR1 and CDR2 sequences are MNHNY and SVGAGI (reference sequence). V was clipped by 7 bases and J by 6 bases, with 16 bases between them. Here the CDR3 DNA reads TGTGCCAGCACCCCCCCGGAACAGGGTCAGCCCCAGCATTTT. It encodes CASTPPEQGQPQHF.

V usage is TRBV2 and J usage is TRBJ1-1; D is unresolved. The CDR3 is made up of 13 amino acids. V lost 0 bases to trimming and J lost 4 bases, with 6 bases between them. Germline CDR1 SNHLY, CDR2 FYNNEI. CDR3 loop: CASSEATGTEAFF. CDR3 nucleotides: TGTGCCAGCAGTGAAGCGACGGGCACTGAAGCTTTCTTT.

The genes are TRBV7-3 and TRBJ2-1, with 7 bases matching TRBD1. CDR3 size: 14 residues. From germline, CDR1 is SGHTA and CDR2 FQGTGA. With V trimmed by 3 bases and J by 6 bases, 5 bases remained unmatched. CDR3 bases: TGTGCCAGCAGCTTTGACAGGGACAGCAATGAGCAGTTCTTC. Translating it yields CASSFDRDSNEQFF.